One and the same sample provided the 5 T cell receptor beta chains below, sequenced in a study of PD-L1 blockade in urothelial cancer. Measured with immunoSEQ multiplex PCR; TCRdb has only the in-frame clones, and not every one. The table has 50,000 to 65,000 clones, 80% to 85% seen once. Time point indicated: pretreatment peripheral blood. Material: PBMCs, obtained around atezolizumab (anti-PD-L1) treatment. These receptors came from a man between 65 and 85 years old with urothelial cancer.

In DNA, the CDR3 is TGTGCCAGCGATTGGGGGGTGGGGACTGAAGCTTTCTTT. It specifies CASDWGVGTEAFF. The chain joins TRBV7-2 to TRBJ1-1, with D possibly TRBD1 on 5 matching bases. V gave up 8 bases and J gave up 5 bases, with 15 bases separating them. This CDR3 contains 13 residues. Germline CDR1 reads SGHTA; CDR2 reads FQGNSA.

V gene TRBV6-5 combines with J gene TRBJ2-1; weak D call: TRBD1 (6 bases). This CDR3 is built from 16 residues. Trimming left V 1 base short and J 8 bases short, with 18 bases between. From germline, CDR1 is MNHEY and CDR2 SVGAGI. Written as DNA, the CDR3 is TGTGCCAGCAGTTACTTGAGGGGGACGGGGATCGATGAGCAGTTCTTC. This codes for CASSYLRGTGIDEQFF.

Here the CDR3 reads CASKSPNYEAFF. The CDR3 DNA reads TGTGCCAGCAAATCCCCCAACTATGAAGCTTTCTTT. The V call is TRBV28, the J call TRBJ1-1; no definite D call. There are 12 residues in the CDR3. Germline loops: CDR1 MDHEN, CDR2 SYDVKM. V lost 7 bases and J lost 7, with 13 bases in between.

The V call is TRBV30, the J call TRBJ2-3; 9 nucleotides align to TRBD2. V dropped 0 bases and J dropped 5; count of bases not matched to a gene: 6. The CDR3 runs to 15 residues. CDR1 and CDR2 (germline): GTSNPN, SVGIG (reference sequence). CDR3 sequence reads: CAWSVGSGRIDTQYF. The CDR3 DNA reads as TGTGCCTGGAGTGTTGGGAGCGGGAGGATAGATACGCAGTATTTT.

The V call is TRBV25-1, the J call TRBJ2-5, with D possibly being TRBD1 (6 bases). CDR1 and CDR2 (germline): MGHDK, SYGVNS. The CDR3 runs to 16 residues. V shed 5 bases and J shed 5 bases, with 21 bases lying between them. The chain's CDR3 is CASSLTVDSPVETQYF. CDR3 nucleotides: TGTGCCAGCAGTCTAACAGTGGACAGTCCTGTGGAGACCCAGTACTTC.